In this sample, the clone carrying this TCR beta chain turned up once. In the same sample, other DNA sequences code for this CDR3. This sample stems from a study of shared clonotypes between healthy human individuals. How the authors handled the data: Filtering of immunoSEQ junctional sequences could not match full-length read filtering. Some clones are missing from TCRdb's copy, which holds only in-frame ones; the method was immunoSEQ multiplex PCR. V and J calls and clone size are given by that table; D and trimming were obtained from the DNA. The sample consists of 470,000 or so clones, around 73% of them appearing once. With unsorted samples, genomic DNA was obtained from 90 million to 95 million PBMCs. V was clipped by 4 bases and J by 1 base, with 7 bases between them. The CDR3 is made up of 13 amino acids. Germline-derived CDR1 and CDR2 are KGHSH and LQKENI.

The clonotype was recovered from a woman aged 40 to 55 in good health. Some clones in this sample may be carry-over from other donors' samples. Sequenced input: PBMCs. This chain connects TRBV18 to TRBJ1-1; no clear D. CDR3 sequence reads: CASSRTENTEAFF. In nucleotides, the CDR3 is TGTGCCAGCTCACGTACAGAGAACACTGAAGCTTTCTTT.